The 23 T cell receptor beta chains reported below all come from one sample, sequenced in a study of blood T cell repertoires in COVID-19. This table comes from immunoSEQ multiplex PCR, and its TCRdb copy is limited to in-frame clones, with some not included. Among tens of thousands of clones listed, more than 70% were seen once. What was sequenced was peripheral blood. The receptors derive from a woman of 80 years or more in a cohort sampled during active or convalescent COVID-19.

The CDR3 nucleotides read TGTGCCAGCAGCCCTCCCGGGGGGAAAGGAAACACCATATATTTT. Its protein is CASSPPGGKGNTIYF. V usage is TRBV7-9 and J usage is TRBJ1-3; the D gene is possibly TRBD1 (5 bases). V lost 5 bases and J lost 4, with 15 bases in between. Germline CDR1 SEHNR, CDR2 FQNEAQ (reference sequence). This CDR3 has 15 residues.

This chain connects TRBV29-1 to TRBJ1-5; perhaps TRBD1 as D (6 bases). Germline V gene data show CDR1 as SQVTM and CDR2 as ANQGSEA. The CDR3 has 13 amino acids. The V and J ends lost 6 bases and 7 bases respectively, with 16 bases between them. The CDR3 loop is CSVTGSGRQPQHF. The CDR3 DNA follows: TGCAGCGTAACAGGGTCGGGGCGGCAGCCCCAGCATTTT.

The genes are TRBV6-5 and TRBJ1-4; 8 nucleotides line up with TRBD1. Germline lookup yields CDR1 MNHEY and CDR2 SVGAGI. J gave up 5 bases and V 6 bases, and 2 bases lay outside the gene matches. CDR3 length equals 13 residues. The CDR3 reads CASRTGVNEKLFF. CDR3 sequence (DNA): TGTGCCAGCAGGACAGGGGTGAATGAAAAACTGTTTTTT.

The chain joins TRBV19 to TRBJ2-6, with D possibly TRBD2 on 6 matching bases. V was shortened by 7 bases and J by 0 bases, with 16 bases between the two germline ends. CDR1 and CDR2 from the germline V gene are LNHDA and SQIVND (reference sequence). The CDR3 is 17 amino acids. Here the CDR3 reads CASTQGLRISGANVLTF. In nucleotides, the CDR3 is TGTGCCAGTACCCAGGGACTGCGAATCTCTGGGGCCAACGTCCTGACTTTC. The entire variable domain, with the rest obtained from reference TRBV19 and TRBJ2-6, is as follows: DGGITQSPKYLFRKEGQNVTLSCEQNLNHDAMYWYRQDPGQGLRLIYYSQIVNDFQKGDIAEGYSVSREKKESFPLTVTSAQKNPTAFYLCASTQGLRISGANVLTFGAGSRLTVL.

The chain carries TRBV4-1 and TRBJ2-5, with TRBD2 identical over 10 bases. The CDR3 is made up of 17 amino acids. Germline trimming cut 0 bases from V and 5 bases from J; bases unmatched to any gene: 9. Per the germline V gene, CDR1 is MGHRA and CDR2 is YSYEKL. The CDR3 coding sequence is TGCGCCAGCAGCCAAGATCTGCTAGCGGGAGTTTGGGAGACCCAGTACTTC. It translates to CASSQDLLAGVWETQYF.

V usage is TRBV21-1 and J usage is TRBJ2-3; no check of the table's D call, TRBD2, against the DNA was made. TRBV21-1 counts as a pseudogene. This CDR3 contains 17 residues. CDR3 loop: CASSKDGSGIPTDTQYF. The DNA for the CDR3 is TGTGCCAGCAGCAAAGATGGTAGCGGGATTCCCACAGATACGCAGTATTTT.

This clone was picked up a small number of times. The chain employs TRBV5-1 and TRBJ1-6; TRBD1 agrees at 9 bases. The ends lost 4 bases at V and 10 bases at J; junction bases unmatched: 9. Germline CDR1 SGHRS, CDR2 YFSETQ. The CDR3 consists of 15 residues. The CDR3 here is CASSPGTGNRSPLHF. In DNA, the CDR3 is TGCGCCAGCAGCCCCGGGACAGGGAATCGGTCACCCCTCCACTTT.

This sequence joins TRBV28 and TRBJ1-5, with 7 bases fitting TRBD1. Trimming removed 7 bases from V and 4 bases from J; junction bases left unmatched: 13. The CDR3 loop spans 16 amino acids. CDR1 and CDR2 from the germline V gene are MDHEN and SYDVKM. Written as DNA, the CDR3 is TGTGCCAGCACCCTTTCATATTCAGGGGGAAATCAGCCCCAGCATTTT. Residues: CASTLSYSGGNQPQHF.

This clone was observed a single time. The gene calls are TRBV11-3 and TRBJ1-1; D is uncertain. Trimming took off 2 bases at V and 6 bases at J, with 10 bases between the two ends. Germline loops: CDR1 SGHNT, CDR2 YENEEA. The CDR3 covers 13 residues. CDR3 loop: CASSLLRESEAFF. In DNA, the CDR3 is TGTGCCAGCAGCTTACTTCGGGAGTCTGAAGCTTTCTTT.

In DNA form, the CDR3 reads TGTGCCAGCAGCCAGACCCAAATCCGACGGGATGGCTACACCTTC. Translation: CASSQTQIRRDGYTF. The chain couples TRBV3-1 (or the pseudogene TRBV3-2) to TRBJ1-2; no reliable D call. Germline assignment: CDR1 LGHDT and CDR2 YNNKEL (reference sequence). The CDR3 has 15 amino acids. Between the trimmed V and J ends, which lost 3 bases and 6 bases, there was a span of 17 bases.

The V gene is TRBV24-1, the J gene TRBJ2-3, with TRBD2 identical over 8 bases. V shed 0 bases and J 4 bases; nucleotides not matched to a gene: 8. CDR1 is KGHDR and CDR2 is SFDVKD in the germline V gene. The CDR3 length is 17 residues. CDR3 coding DNA: TGTGCCACCAGTGATTTGGGGAGCGGGAGTTTGGCAGATACGCAGTATTTT. Protein product: CATSDLGSGSLADTQYF.

The chain links TRBV6-6 to TRBJ2-1; TRBD2 matches at 9 bases. The germline gives CDR1 MNHNY, CDR2 SVGAGI (reference sequence). This CDR3 is 16 amino acids long. The ends lost 4 bases at V and 6 bases at J; junction bases unmatched: 10. The CDR3 here is CASSLASSGNSNEQFF. The DNA for the CDR3 is TGTGCCAGCAGTTTGGCATCTAGCGGGAACTCCAATGAGCAGTTCTTC.

The chain links TRBV7-9 to TRBJ1-4; the match to TRBD1 covers 7 bases. Germline V gene sequence: CDR1 SEHNR, CDR2 FQNEAQ (reference sequence). J gave up 14 bases and V 5 bases, and 8 bases lay outside the gene matches. CDR3 length: 12 residues. The CDR3 sequence is CASSQPRGGLFF. The DNA of the CDR3 is TGTGCCAGCAGCCAACCTCGAGGGGGCCTGTTTTTT.

This chain links TRBV24-1 with TRBJ1-4, with TRBD1 matching 7 bases. This CDR3 is built from 14 residues. V lost 4 bases and J lost 3; bases outside the gene matches: 1. Looked up from germline, CDR1 is KGHDR and CDR2 is SFDVKD. The CDR3 sequence: CATSEGTANEKLFF. DNA for the CDR3: TGTGCCACCAGTGAGGGGACAGCTAATGAAAAACTGTTTTTT.

The chain joins TRBV2 to TRBJ2-5; TRBD2 might be the D (7 bases). This CDR3 comprises 15 residues. V lost 2 bases and J 5 bases, leaving 15 bases between the germline ends. Germline V lookup: CDR1 SNHLY, CDR2 FYNNEI. CDR3 amino acids: CASSELGRGGETQYF. The CDR3 nucleotides read TGTGCCAGCAGTGAATTGGGCAGGGGAGGGGAGACCCAGTACTTC.

This rearrangement joins TRBV15 to TRBJ2-4; possible D gene TRBD2, 6 bases. Germline V gene data show CDR1 as LNHNV and CDR2 as YYDKDF (reference sequence). The CDR3 consists of 18 residues. V gave up 0 bases and J gave up 2 bases, with 17 bases separating them. The CDR3 is CATSRDLNRRESKNIQYF. For the CDR3, the DNA is TGTGCCACCAGCAGAGATTTGAATCGCCGGGAGTCCAAAAACATTCAGTACTTC.

This sequence joins TRBV3-1 (or the pseudogene TRBV3-2) and TRBJ1-6; the match to TRBD1 covers 7 bases. V trimming: 4 bases; J trimming: 7 bases; junction bases outside the gene matches: 4. Germline-derived CDR1 and CDR2 are LGHDT and YNNKEL (reference sequence). The CDR3 is 14 amino acids. CDR3 sequence reads: CASSPGQENSPLHF. As DNA, the CDR3 is TGTGCCAGCAGCCCTGGACAGGAGAATTCACCCCTCCACTTT.

The chain uses TRBV10-1 and TRBJ2-5; 8 bases align to TRBD1. The CDR3 has 15 residues. The J segment lost 1 base and the V segment lost 6 bases, leaving 7 bases of the junction unmatched. CDR1 and CDR2 from the germline V gene are WNHNN and SYGVQD (reference sequence). CDR3 in DNA: TGCGCCAGCAGCCCCGGTGACAGGGGCCAAGAGACCCAGTACTTC. Translation: CASSPGDRGQETQYF.

This chain connects TRBV7-3 to TRBJ1-1, with TRBD1 as a possible D gene (5 bases). V shed 5 bases and J shed 4 bases, with 14 bases lying between them. Germline-derived CDR1 and CDR2 are SGHTA and FQGTGA. The CDR3 is made up of 14 amino acids. CDR3 in amino acids: CASSPGTLGTEAFF. CDR3 DNA: TGTGCCAGCAGCCCGGGGACTCTCGGCACTGAAGCTTTCTTT. Full variable domain (remainder filled in from reference TRBV7-3 and TRBJ1-1): GAGVSQTPSNKVTEKGKYVELRCDPISGHTALYWYRQSLGQGPEFLIYFQGTGAADDSGLPNDRFFAVRPEGSVSTLKIQRTERGDSAVYLCASSPGTLGTEAFFGQGTRLTVV.

CDR3 sequence reads: CASSAPTASGTEAFF. Written as DNA, the CDR3 is TGTGCCAGCAGCGCCCCGACAGCGTCCGGCACTGAAGCTTTCTTT. The rearrangement links TRBV9 to TRBJ1-1, with TRBD1 as a possible D gene (5 bases). The CDR3 consists of 15 residues. Germline V gene sequence: CDR1 SGDLS, CDR2 YYNGEE. Trimming left V 3 bases short and J 4 bases short, with 16 bases between.

The chain couples TRBV6-5 to TRBJ1-2; perhaps TRBD1 as D (5 bases). Germline lookup yields CDR1 MNHEY and CDR2 SVGAGI. The CDR3 totals 14 residues. V dropped 4 bases and J dropped 5 bases, with 14 bases sitting between them. CDR3 DNA sequence: TGTGCCAGCAGTTCCCAGGGAGGGATGTATGGCTACACCTTC. Protein sequence: CASSSQGGMYGYTF.

In DNA, the CDR3 is TGTGCCAGCAGCTTGGTTCAGGGGGCTGATGGCTACACCTTC. Amino acid sequence: CASSLVQGADGYTF. This chain connects TRBV5-4 to TRBJ1-2; TRBD1 aligns across 8 bases. V trimming: 0 bases; J trimming: 6 bases; junction bases outside the gene matches: 4. CDR1 and CDR2 (germline): SGHNT, YYREEE (reference sequence). The CDR3 loop spans 14 amino acids.

The rearrangement uses TRBV7-9 and TRBJ2-7, with a weak D call TRBD2 (6 bases). The V gene lost 3 bases and the J gene lost 3 bases, with 12 bases spanning the gap. CDR3 size: 14 residues. Germline V CDR1 and CDR2: SEHNR, FQNEAQ (reference sequence). In DNA, the CDR3 is TGTGCCAGCAGCTTTGCTAGCGACCACTACGAGCAGTACTTC. This encodes CASSFASDHYEQYF.